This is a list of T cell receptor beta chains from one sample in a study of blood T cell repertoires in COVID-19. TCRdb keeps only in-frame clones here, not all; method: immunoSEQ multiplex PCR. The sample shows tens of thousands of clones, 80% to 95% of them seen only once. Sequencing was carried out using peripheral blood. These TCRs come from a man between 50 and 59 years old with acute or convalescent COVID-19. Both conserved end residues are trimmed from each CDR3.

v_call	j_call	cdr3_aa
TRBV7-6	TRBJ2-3	ASSLGPARQPMDTQY
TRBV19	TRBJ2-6	ASSIRSGANVLT
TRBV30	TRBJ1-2	AWRRLGESSGYT
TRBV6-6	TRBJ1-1	ASSSPREAF
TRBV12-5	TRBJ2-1	ASGLREGVNEQF
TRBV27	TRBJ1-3	ASRDSSGNTIY
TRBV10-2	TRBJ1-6	ASSVRELSSPLH
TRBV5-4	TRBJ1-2	ASSLPGQGLSYGYT
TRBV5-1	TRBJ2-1	ASSLAGGLSNEQF
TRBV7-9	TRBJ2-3	ASSLLLGHTDTQY
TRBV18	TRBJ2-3	ASSPSPGLAGLGTDTQY
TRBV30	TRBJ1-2	AWSGQPNYGYT
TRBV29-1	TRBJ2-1	SSGPLQGLNEQF
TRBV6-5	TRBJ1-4	ASSYLAREKLF
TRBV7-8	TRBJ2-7	ASSLGLAVASYEQY
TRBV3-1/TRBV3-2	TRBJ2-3	ASSQGETGLSTDTQY
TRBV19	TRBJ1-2	ASSMGPHHGYGYT
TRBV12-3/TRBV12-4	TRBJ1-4	ATCRTNEKLF
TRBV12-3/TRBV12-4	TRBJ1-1	ASSPWDRGAAF
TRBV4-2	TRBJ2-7	ASSQGQRQIGDEQY
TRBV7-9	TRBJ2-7	ASSSGQTYEQY
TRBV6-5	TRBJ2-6	ASSYIGAGANVLT
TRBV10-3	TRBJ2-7	ATDQTGYEQY
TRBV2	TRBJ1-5	ASSEGQGIRNQPQH
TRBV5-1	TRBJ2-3	ASSFAGGTTDTQY
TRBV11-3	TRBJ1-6	ASSAGQPRSPLH
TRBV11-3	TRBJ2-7	ASSAGPNPPYEQY
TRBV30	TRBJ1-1	AWSRMNTEAF
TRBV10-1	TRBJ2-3	ASSVDRGDRDTQY
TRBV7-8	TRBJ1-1	ASSSRGDTEAF
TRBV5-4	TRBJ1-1	ASSFEVNTEAF
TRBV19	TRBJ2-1	ASRRSSYNEQF
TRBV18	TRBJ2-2	ASSDSGKSNTGELF
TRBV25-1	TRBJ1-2	ASRGTGTNYGYT
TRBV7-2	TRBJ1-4	ASSLDPPGVGEKLF
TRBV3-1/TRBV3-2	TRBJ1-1	ASSQELRGTEAF
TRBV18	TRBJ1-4	ASSPWDRGLRNEKLF
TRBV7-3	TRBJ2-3	ASSREFLDTQY
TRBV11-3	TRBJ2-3	ASSRSLSTDTQY
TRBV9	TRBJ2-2	ASSDPGQGLSPGELF
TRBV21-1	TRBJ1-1	ASRRTESQGTEAF
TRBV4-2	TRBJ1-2	ASSQDGDTGLGRGYT
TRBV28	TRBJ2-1	ASSPGTSGAREQF
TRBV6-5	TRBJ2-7	ASTPREFYEQY
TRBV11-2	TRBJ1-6	ASSPRQGSNSPLH
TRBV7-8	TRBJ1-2	ASSLSRADGYT
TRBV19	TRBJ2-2	ASSRGQENTGELF
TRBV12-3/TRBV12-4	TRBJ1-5	ASSWGGQPQH
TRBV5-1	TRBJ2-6	ASTTPRTGANVLT
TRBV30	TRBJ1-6	AWTINAQGVSLH
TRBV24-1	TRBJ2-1	ATSDFRTSGGLGLNEQF
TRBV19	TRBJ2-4	ASSIAGVLAKNIQY
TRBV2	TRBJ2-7	ASTLGAGGRYEQY
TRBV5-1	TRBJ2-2	ASSRGQGETGELF
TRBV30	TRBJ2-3	AWSKASGGLNAQY
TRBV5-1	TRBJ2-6	ASSIRRLGANVLT